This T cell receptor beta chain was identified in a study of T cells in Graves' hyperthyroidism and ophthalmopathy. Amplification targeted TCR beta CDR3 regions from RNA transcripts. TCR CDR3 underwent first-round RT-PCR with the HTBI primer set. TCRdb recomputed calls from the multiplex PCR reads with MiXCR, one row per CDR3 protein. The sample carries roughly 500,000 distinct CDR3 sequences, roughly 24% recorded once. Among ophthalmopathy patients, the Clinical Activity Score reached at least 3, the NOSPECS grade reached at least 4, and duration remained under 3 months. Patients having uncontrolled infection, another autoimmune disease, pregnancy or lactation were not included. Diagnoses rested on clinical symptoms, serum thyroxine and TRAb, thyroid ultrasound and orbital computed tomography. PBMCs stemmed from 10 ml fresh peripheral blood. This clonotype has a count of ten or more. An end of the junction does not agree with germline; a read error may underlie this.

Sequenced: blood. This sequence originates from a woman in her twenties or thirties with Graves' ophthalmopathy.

The CDR3 loop reads CASSLSTEASF. The CDR3 DNA is TGTGCCAGCAGTTTGTCAACTGAAGCTTCCTTT. The genes are TRBV12-3 or TRBV12-4 and TRBJ1-1; no clear D gene. This CDR3 is built from 11 residues.